Following are 5 T cell receptor beta chains from one sample sequenced in a study of human T cells and chemical hapten exposure. MiXCR was run by TCRdb on the RACE reads, yielding one entry per CDR3 protein. The table includes under 100,000 distinct CDR3 sequences, roughly 10% detected once. Time point denoted: patch test 2, 6 weeks after DPC sensitization. The treatment is: therapeutic diphenylcyclopropenone sensitization with weekly scalp DPC. This sample comprised whole blood, obtained in connection with sensitization to the hapten diphenylcyclopropenone (DPC). These receptors originate from a woman in her 30s with alopecia areata. Some clones in this sample may be carry-over from other donors' samples.

This clonotype was recorded a few times. The chain uses TRBV7-9 and TRBJ1-1; 10 bases match TRBD1. Germline CDR1 SEHNR, CDR2 FQNEAQ (reference sequence). With V trimmed by 5 bases and J by 3 bases, 12 bases remained unmatched. The CDR3 consists of 17 residues. The CDR3 loop is CASSIDPGQGWDTEAFF. In DNA form, the CDR3 reads TGTGCCAGCAGCATTGACCCGGGACAGGGGTGGGACACTGAAGCTTTCTTT.

The DNA for the CDR3 is TGCAGTGCTCCTGACAGCGGCTACGCGCGGGAGACCCAGTACTTC. It is translated as CSAPDSGYARETQYF. This sequence joins TRBV20-1 and TRBJ2-5; D possibly matches TRBD1 or TRBD2 (5 bases each). CDR1 is DFQATT and CDR2 is SNEGSKA in the germline V gene (reference sequence). Trimming left V 5 bases short and J 5 bases short, with 21 bases between. This CDR3 contains 15 residues.

The chain is built from TRBV11-2 and TRBJ1-2, with TRBD1 identical over 7 bases. The V segment lost 5 bases and the J segment 7 bases; nucleotides outside the gene matches: 13. There are 15 residues in the CDR3. The germline V gene has CDR1 SGHAT and CDR2 FQNNGV. As DNA, the CDR3 is TGTGCCAGCAGCACCTTGACAGGGAAACCTGGTGGCTACACCTTC. It is translated as CASSTLTGKPGGYTF.

CDR3 sequence: CASSLVTVRGGNYGYTF. The CDR3 DNA reads as TGTGCCAGCAGCTTAGTCACGGTCAGGGGGGGTAACTATGGCTACACCTTC. The chain joins TRBV11-3 to TRBJ1-2; TRBD1 matches at 7 bases. Germline loops: CDR1 SGHNT, CDR2 YENEEA. V shed 1 base, J shed 1 base, and the junction held 9 bases outside the gene matches. The length of the CDR3 is 17 residues.

This clonotype was recorded at least ten times. This chain connects TRBV7-9 to TRBJ1-1, with D hard to call. This CDR3 has 15 amino acids. The germline gives CDR1 SEHNR, CDR2 FQNEAQ (reference sequence). Trimming took 5 bases from V and 0 from J, leaving 13 bases between them. For the CDR3, the DNA is TGTGCCAGCAGCGCCGATGGCAGACTGAACACTGAAGCTTTCTTT. It yields the protein CASSADGRLNTEAFF.